Listed here are 22 T cell receptor beta chains from one sample, sequenced in a study of T and B cells in COVID-19 patients. TRB was amplified from approximately 250-480 ng of blood genomic DNA. Multiplex PCR with BIOMED2 TRB-A/B primer pools amplified TRB rearrangements. TCRdb reanalysed the multiplex PCR reads using MiXCR and keeps one entry per CDR3 protein. The top ten hold around 1.6% of the sample, which has around 25,000 distinct CDR3 sequences, 32% seen once. The sample was blood. The source is a human donor who had recovered from COVID-19.

This clonotype was found a few times. The V and J genes are TRBV6-2 or TRBV6-3 and TRBJ2-2; 11 positions agree with TRBD1. Germline V gene lookup returns CDR1 MNHEY and CDR2 SVGEGT. This CDR3 is 18 amino acids long. Losses at the gene ends were 2 bases for V and 5 bases for J; bases not matched to a gene: 10. The CDR3 is CASSYTTGQGAGTGELFF. CDR3 coding DNA: TGTGCCAGCAGTTACACGACCGGACAGGGGGCGGGAACCGGGGAGCTGTTTTTT.

Only a few counts were recorded for this clonotype. The chain has TRBV7-9 and TRBJ1-4, with 8 bases identical to TRBD1. In germline, CDR1 is SEHNR, CDR2 FQNEAQ (reference sequence). The CDR3 covers 14 residues. J gave up 7 bases and V 0 bases, and 1 base lay outside the gene matches. Written as DNA, the CDR3 is TGTGCCAGCAGCTTAGCCAGGGGGCCTGAAAAACTGTTTTTT. It translates to CASSLARGPEKLFF.

CDR3 in DNA: TGTGCCAGCACCCACGAAGGGTACGAGCAGTACTTC. Translating gives CASTHEGYEQYF. The J gene is TRBJ2-7, the V gene TRBV6-5, with D unclear. The CDR3 consists of 12 residues. The ends were cut back, 7 bases at V and 4 bases at J, with 11 bases in the middle. From germline, CDR1 is MNHEY and CDR2 SVGAGI.

The rearrangement joins TRBV6-2 or TRBV6-3 to TRBJ1-5; TRBD1 matches at 7 bases. V lost 6 bases to trimming and J lost 4 bases; unmatched junction nucleotides: 6. The CDR3 spans 14 residues. The germline gives CDR1 MNHEY, CDR2 SVGEGT. CDR3: CASRSGQRNQPQHF. The CDR3 nucleotides are TGTGCCAGCAGATCGGGACAGCGGAATCAGCCCCAGCATTTT.

The chain employs TRBV5-6 and TRBJ2-1, with 8 bases aligning to TRBD1. Germline CDR1 and CDR2: SGHDT and YYEEEE. This CDR3 comprises 16 residues. J gave up 3 bases and V 2 bases, and 7 bases lay outside the gene matches. CDR3 amino acids: CASSFTWTGFYNEQFF. The CDR3 bases are TGTGCCAGCAGCTTTACTTGGACAGGGTTCTACAATGAGCAGTTCTTC.

The V call is TRBV6-5, the J call TRBJ2-1, with 10 nucleotides matching TRBD2. V gave up 5 bases and J gave up 0 bases; unmatched junction bases: 4. Germline values: CDR1 MNHEY, CDR2 SVGAGI. The CDR3 is made up of 16 amino acids. The CDR3: CASSVSGGRSYNEQFF. The CDR3, as DNA: TGTGCCAGCAGTGTTAGCGGGGGGCGCTCCTACAATGAGCAGTTCTTC.

The chain has TRBV6-2 or TRBV6-3 and TRBJ1-2; 9 bases match TRBD1. There are 13 residues in the CDR3. Trimming at V came to 8 bases and at J to 5 bases, leaving 6 bases not matched to a gene. CDR1 and CDR2 (germline): MNHEY, SVGEGT. The CDR3 DNA follows: TGTGCCAGCCGGGCCGGGACAGGGTATGGCTACACCTTC. It codes for CASRAGTGYGYTF.

There are a few counts of this clonotype. V usage is TRBV19 and J usage is TRBJ1-1; D uncertain. The CDR3 has 13 residues. Germline V gene lookup returns CDR1 LNHDA and CDR2 SQIVND (reference sequence). Trimming shortened V by 4 bases and J by 3 bases, and 9 bases separated the two germline ends. This chain's CDR3 is CASSNTGDTEAFF. The CDR3 DNA reads as TGTGCCAGTAGTAATACTGGGGACACTGAAGCTTTCTTT.

This clonotype was counted a few times. V is TRBV6-2 or TRBV6-3 and J is TRBJ1-1, with D unclear. The CDR3 runs 13 residues. Germline V gives CDR1 MNHEY, CDR2 SVGEGT. Trimming removed 6 bases at V and 7 bases at J, with 15 bases between. DNA of the CDR3: TGTGCCAGCAGAAGGGAGACCAGGAATGAAGCTTTCTTT. Its protein is CASRRETRNEAFF.

This clonotype was detected many times. The CDR3 DNA is TGTGCCAGCAGTGAAGGGGGGATCTACGAGCAGTACTTC. It is translated as CASSEGGIYEQYF. The J gene is TRBJ2-7, the V gene TRBV6-5; D is tentatively TRBD1 or TRBD2 (6 bases each). V lost 5 bases and J 3 bases, leaving 11 bases between the germline ends. The length of the CDR3 is 13 residues. CDR1 is MNHEY and CDR2 is SVGAGI in the germline V gene.

The chain combines TRBV7-2 with TRBJ2-5, with D perhaps matching TRBD1 (6 bases). Trimming cost V 6 bases and J 5 bases, with 13 bases left between them. Germline CDR1 and CDR2: SGHTA and FQGNSA. This CDR3 spans 13 amino acids. The CDR3: CASRFSRGETQYF. Here the CDR3 DNA reads TGTGCCAGCAGGTTTAGCAGGGGTGAGACCCAGTACTTC.

This rearrangement joins TRBV12-3 or TRBV12-4 to TRBJ2-5; D tentatively reads TRBD1 or TRBD2 (7 bases each). V was clipped by 1 base and J by 7 bases, with 19 bases between them. The CDR3 spans 16 residues. CDR3 DNA sequence: TGTGCCAGCAGTTTAGATTCGACAGGGACGGGGGGGACCCAGTACTTC. Amino acids: CASSLDSTGTGGTQYF.

The rearrangement uses TRBV6-2 or TRBV6-3 and TRBJ1-4; D is unclear. The V end lost 2 bases, the J end lost 2 bases, and 9 bases lay between the germline ends. The CDR3 has 15 amino acids. Germline-derived CDR1 and CDR2 are MNHEY and SVGEGT. CDR3 protein: CASSYESSTNEKLFF. DNA of the CDR3: TGTGCCAGCAGTTACGAGAGTTCCACTAATGAAAAACTGTTTTTT.

DNA of the CDR3: TGTGCCAGCAGTTGGGACAGGCCTAATTCACCCCTCCACTTT. It yields the protein CASSWDRPNSPLHF. The chain carries TRBV12-3 or TRBV12-4 and TRBJ1-6, with TRBD1 identical over 8 bases. This CDR3 contains 14 residues. Trimming at V came to 4 bases and at J to 6 bases, leaving 2 bases not matched to a gene.

The table lists this clonotype with many counts. J is TRBJ2-7 and V is TRBV27, with a possible D match to TRBD1 (6 bases). Germline V gene sequence: CDR1 MNHEY, CDR2 SMNVEV (reference sequence). The CDR3 contains 12 residues. V was cut by 6 bases and J by 4 bases, with 10 bases left in between. The CDR3 bases are TGTGCCAGCAGCCGAGGACAGTACGAGCAGTACTTC. Its protein product is CASSRGQYEQYF.

The gene calls are TRBV19 and TRBJ1-2; TRBD1 agrees at 7 bases. Germline loops: CDR1 LNHDA, CDR2 SQIVND (reference sequence). With 6 bases clipped from V and 0 bases from J, the junction kept 4 bases outside the gene matches. The CDR3 length is 14 residues. The CDR3 DNA is TGTGCCAGTAGCCCGGGACAGCCTAACTATGGCTACACCTTC. Translating gives CASSPGQPNYGYTF.

The J gene is TRBJ1-2, the V gene TRBV7-2; D possibly corresponds to TRBD1 (6 bases). Trimming cost V 5 bases and J 7 bases, with 26 bases left between them. Germline V lookup: CDR1 SGHTA, CDR2 FQGNSA. This CDR3 contains 17 residues. For the CDR3, the DNA is TGTGCCAGCAGCCTATCCCCTAGGATAACACAGGGACCTGGCTACACCTTC. Translating it yields CASSLSPRITQGPGYTF.

This clonotype has ten or more counts. The V gene is TRBV18, the J gene TRBJ2-1, with TRBD2 matching over 7 bases. Germline values: CDR1 KGHSH, CDR2 LQKENI. This CDR3 region has 13 residues. V lost 3 bases to trimming and J lost 5 bases; unmatched junction nucleotides: 1. The DNA of the CDR3 is TGTGCCAGCTCACCGGGAGGGGACAATGAGCAGTTCTTC. It yields the protein CASSPGGDNEQFF.

There are many counts of this clonotype. The chain links TRBV27 to TRBJ2-5; 8 positions match TRBD1. CDR1 is MNHEY, CDR2 SMNVEV, per germline (reference sequence). This CDR3 region has 14 residues. The ends lost 6 bases at V and 5 bases at J; junction bases unmatched: 8. The CDR3 DNA follows: TGTGCCAGCAGACTGACAGGGGTGGACGAGACCCAGTACTTC. It specifies CASRLTGVDETQYF.

This sequence joins TRBV20-1 and TRBJ2-7; a weak D match, TRBD2 (6 bases). The CDR3 totals 13 residues. The germline CDR1 and CDR2 sequences are DFQATT and SNEGSKA (reference sequence). V lost 7 bases to trimming and J lost 2 bases, with 15 bases between them. CDR3 loop: CSGGLARTYEQYF. The CDR3 DNA reads as TGCAGTGGGGGCCTAGCGCGTACCTACGAGCAGTACTTC.

This clonotype rates as medium-sized. The CDR3 here is CVTGADYGYTF. CDR3 sequence (DNA): TGCGTGACAGGGGCAGACTATGGCTACACCTTC. The J gene is TRBJ1-2, the V gene TRBV29-1; 8 bases agree with TRBD1. The CDR3 is 11 amino acids. Per the germline V gene, CDR1 is SQVTM and CDR2 is ANQGSEA.

The gene calls are TRBV18 and TRBJ2-7; D gene unclear. V was cut by 3 bases and J by 6 bases, with 21 bases left in between. Germline V lookup: CDR1 KGHSH, CDR2 LQKENI. This CDR3 is 16 amino acids long. The CDR3 spells CASSPITPSWLREQYF. In nucleotides, the CDR3 is TGTGCCAGCTCACCTATTACGCCCAGCTGGTTGCGCGAGCAGTACTTC.